This TCR beta chain was retrieved from a study of T-cell reconstitution after alpha-beta-depleted transplantation in children. V was trimmed by 6 bases and J by 6 bases, leaving 16 bases between them. The germline V gene encodes CDR1 DFQATT and CDR2 SNEGSKA (reference sequence). This CDR3 is 13 amino acids long. Preparation of the TCRbeta library involved a method that used unique molecular identifiers. In TCRdb, the PCR reads were re-called with MiXCR into one record per CDR3 protein. The data show a few hundred thousand distinct CDR3 sequences, approximately 7% seen once. Regarding the study as a whole: There were some patients whose high TCRbeta diversity at day 60 came from surviving recipient T cells and thymic progenitors.

This clonotype has just a few counts. The antigen is unknown. Source: PBMCs, taken before TCRalphabeta/CD19-depleted stem cell transplant. The chain joins TRBV20-1 to TRBJ2-3, with a weak D call TRBD1 (5 bases). The clonotype comes from a boy under 10 years old with acute lymphoblastic leukemia, due to receive a stem cell transplant. CDR3 DNA: TGCAGTGCCACAACAGGCGTGAGGGATACGCAGTATTTT. Protein sequence: CSATTGVRDTQYF.